This is a list of T cell receptor beta chains from one sample in a study of CD8 T cells in Susac syndrome. One entry per CDR3 protein, called by TCRdb with MiXCR from the immunoSEQ multiplex PCR reads. The sample consists of 300,000 or so distinct CDR3 sequences, about 91% of them appearing once. The source material was CD4+ T cells from PBMCs. The origin of the receptors is a human donor with multiple sclerosis. Each CDR3 is given with its conserved first and last residue.

v_gene: TRBV5-5; j_gene: TRBJ2-1; CDR3aa: CASGVGGSYNEQFF
v_gene: TRBV6-2/TRBV6-3; j_gene: TRBJ2-1; CDR3aa: CASSYQAWEQFF
v_gene: TRBV2; j_gene: TRBJ2-5; CDR3aa: CASSIGTSGPQETQYF
v_gene: TRBV20-1; j_gene: TRBJ1-1; CDR3aa: CSATQGAAEAFF
v_gene: TRBV10-2; j_gene: TRBJ1-5; CDR3aa: CASSESGGRVNEPQHF
v_gene: TRBV20-1; j_gene: TRBJ1-2; CDR3aa: CSAPSGTGLPSGGYTF
v_gene: TRBV7-9; j_gene: TRBJ2-5; CDR3aa: CASSPTGGSGSETQYF
v_gene: TRBV7-2; j_gene: TRBJ1-2; CDR3aa: CASSLRGLNYGYTF
v_gene: TRBV6-5; j_gene: TRBJ2-2; CDR3aa: CASSRPVGELFF
v_gene: TRBV6-2/TRBV6-3; j_gene: TRBJ2-3; CDR3aa: CASMASGRTDTQYF
v_gene: TRBV9; j_gene: TRBJ2-2; CDR3aa: CASSGGPTGELFF
v_gene: TRBV5-1; j_gene: TRBJ2-5; CDR3aa: CASSKEGRETQYF
v_gene: TRBV10-3; j_gene: TRBJ2-3; CDR3aa: CATNRVSAPPGTQYF
v_gene: TRBV15; j_gene: TRBJ2-3; CDR3aa: CATLRGRGHADTQYF
v_gene: TRBV11-3; j_gene: TRBJ1-1; CDR3aa: CASSLEAIPMNTEAFF
v_gene: TRBV15; j_gene: TRBJ1-1; CDR3aa: CATSARTGGVPRAWHEAFF
v_gene: TRBV27; j_gene: TRBJ2-7; CDR3aa: CASSLTGRERGTYEQYF
v_gene: TRBV14; j_gene: TRBJ1-2; CDR3aa: CASSQGGYYGYTF
v_gene: TRBV30; j_gene: TRBJ1-6; CDR3aa: CAWSVQGGVYNSPLHF
v_gene: TRBV29-1; j_gene: TRBJ1-1; CDR3aa: CSVEAQERRNTEAFF
v_gene: TRBV3-1; j_gene: TRBJ1-2; CDR3aa: CASSQGDSGDNYGYTF
v_gene: TRBV6-5; j_gene: TRBJ1-2; CDR3aa: CASSYSRSGQGYTF
v_gene: TRBV15; j_gene: TRBJ2-3; CDR3aa: CATSRDWDNAVAGRTDTQYF
v_gene: TRBV6-5; j_gene: TRBJ1-5; CDR3aa: CASRHCRQTNQPQHF
v_gene: TRBV5-1; j_gene: TRBJ2-2; CDR3aa: CASRDLRLNTGELFF
v_gene: TRBV15; j_gene: TRBJ1-1; CDR3aa: CATSSLRNTEAFF
v_gene: TRBV2; j_gene: TRBJ1-1; CDR3aa: CASSPGTGAFF
v_gene: TRBV27; j_gene: TRBJ2-7; CDR3aa: CASSLSGQGSDEQYF
v_gene: TRBV7-9; j_gene: TRBJ2-3; CDR3aa: CASSLKGAGTDTQYF
v_gene: TRBV5-6; j_gene: TRBJ1-4; CDR3aa: CASSYGWTNEKLFF
v_gene: TRBV7-2; j_gene: TRBJ1-2; CDR3aa: CASSPDRGLRYTF
v_gene: TRBV5-1; j_gene: TRBJ2-3; CDR3aa: CASRYDLSTDTQYF
v_gene: TRBV12-3/TRBV12-4; j_gene: TRBJ2-7; CDR3aa: CASSWDRVGEQYF
v_gene: TRBV3-1; j_gene: TRBJ1-1; CDR3aa: CASSQGTRGLITEAFF
v_gene: TRBV7-9; j_gene: TRBJ2-3; CDR3aa: CASTPRPRGLDTDTQYF
v_gene: TRBV7-2; j_gene: TRBJ2-2; CDR3aa: CASRRLVFKDPGELFF
v_gene: TRBV30; j_gene: TRBJ2-1; CDR3aa: CAWNGLAGGSSYNEQFF
v_gene: TRBV11-1; j_gene: TRBJ1-2; CDR3aa: CASSLLGAIGYTF
v_gene: TRBV23-1; j_gene: TRBJ1-5; CDR3aa: CASSLRAGTANNQPQHF
v_gene: TRBV6-2/TRBV6-3; j_gene: TRBJ2-3; CDR3aa: CASKRIADTQYF
v_gene: TRBV5-4; j_gene: TRBJ2-5; CDR3aa: CASSPAQGAGETQYF
v_gene: TRBV20-1; j_gene: TRBJ2-3; CDR3aa: CSARDRGWTDTQYF
v_gene: TRBV6-2/TRBV6-3; j_gene: TRBJ2-1; CDR3aa: CASSYPGSLGNEQFF